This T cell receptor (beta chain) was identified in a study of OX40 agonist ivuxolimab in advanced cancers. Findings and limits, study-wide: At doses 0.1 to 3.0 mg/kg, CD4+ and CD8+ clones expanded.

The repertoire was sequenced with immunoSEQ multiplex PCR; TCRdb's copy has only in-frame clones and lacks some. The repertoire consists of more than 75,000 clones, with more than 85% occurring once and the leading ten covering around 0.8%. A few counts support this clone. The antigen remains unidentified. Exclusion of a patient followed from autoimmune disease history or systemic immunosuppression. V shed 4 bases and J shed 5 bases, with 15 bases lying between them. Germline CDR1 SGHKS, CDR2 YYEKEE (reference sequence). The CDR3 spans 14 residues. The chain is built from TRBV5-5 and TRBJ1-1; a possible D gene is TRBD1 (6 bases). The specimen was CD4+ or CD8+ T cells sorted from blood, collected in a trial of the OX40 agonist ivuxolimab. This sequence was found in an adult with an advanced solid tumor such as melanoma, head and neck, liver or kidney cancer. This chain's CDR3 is CASSPTGGGTEAFF. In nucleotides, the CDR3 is TGTGCCAGCAGCCCGACAGGCGGGGGAACTGAAGCTTTCTTT.